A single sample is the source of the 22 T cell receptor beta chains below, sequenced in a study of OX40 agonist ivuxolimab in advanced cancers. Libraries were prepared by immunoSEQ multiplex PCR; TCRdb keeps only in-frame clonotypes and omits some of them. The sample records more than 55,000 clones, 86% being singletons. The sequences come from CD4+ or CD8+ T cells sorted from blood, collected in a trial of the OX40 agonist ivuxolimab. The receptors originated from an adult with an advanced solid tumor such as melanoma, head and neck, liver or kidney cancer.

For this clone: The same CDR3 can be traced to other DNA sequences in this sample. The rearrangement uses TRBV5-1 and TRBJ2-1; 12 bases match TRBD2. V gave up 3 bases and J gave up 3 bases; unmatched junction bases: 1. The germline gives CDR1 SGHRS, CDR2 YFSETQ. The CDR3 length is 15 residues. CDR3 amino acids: CASSSLAGGYNEQFF. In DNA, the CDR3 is TGCGCCAGCAGCTCACTAGCGGGAGGCTACAATGAGCAGTTCTTC.

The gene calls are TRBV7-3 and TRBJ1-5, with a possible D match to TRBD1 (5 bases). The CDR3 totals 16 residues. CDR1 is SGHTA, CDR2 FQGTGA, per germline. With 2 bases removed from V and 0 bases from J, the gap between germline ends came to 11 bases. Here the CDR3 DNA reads TGTGCCAGCAGCTTACTTGGGGGTAATAGCAATCAGCCCCAGCATTTT. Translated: CASSLLGGNSNQPQHF.

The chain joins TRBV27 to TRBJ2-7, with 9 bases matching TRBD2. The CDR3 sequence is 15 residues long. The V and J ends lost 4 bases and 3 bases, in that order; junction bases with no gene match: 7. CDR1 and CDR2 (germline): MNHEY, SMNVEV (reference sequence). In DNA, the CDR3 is TGTGCCAGCAGTTCCGCTGTGACTAGCGGCTACGAGCAGTACTTC. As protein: CASSSAVTSGYEQYF.

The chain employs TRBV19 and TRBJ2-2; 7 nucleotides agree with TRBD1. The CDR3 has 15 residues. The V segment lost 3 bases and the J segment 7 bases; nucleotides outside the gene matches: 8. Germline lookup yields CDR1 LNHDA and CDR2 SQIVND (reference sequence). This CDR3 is CASSINRGSSGELFF. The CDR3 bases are TGTGCCAGTAGTATCAACAGGGGAAGCAGCGGGGAGCTGTTTTTT.

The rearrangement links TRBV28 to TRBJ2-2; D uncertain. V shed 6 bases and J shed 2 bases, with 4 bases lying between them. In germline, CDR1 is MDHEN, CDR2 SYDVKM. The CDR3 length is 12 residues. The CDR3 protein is CASRPNTGELFF. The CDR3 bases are TGTGCCAGCAGACCTAACACCGGGGAGCTGTTTTTT.

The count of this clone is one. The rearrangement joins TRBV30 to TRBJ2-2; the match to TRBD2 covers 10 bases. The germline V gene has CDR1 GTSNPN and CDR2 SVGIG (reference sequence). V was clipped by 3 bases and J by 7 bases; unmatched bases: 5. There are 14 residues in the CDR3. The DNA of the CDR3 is TGTGCCTGGAGCGAAGGGACTAGCGACGGGGAGCTGTTTTTT. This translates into CAWSEGTSDGELFF. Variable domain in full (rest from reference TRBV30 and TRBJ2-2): SQTIHQWPATLVQPVGSPLSLECTVEGTSNPNLYWYRQAAGRGLQLLFYSVGIGQISSEVPQNLSASRPQDRQFILSSKKLLLSDSGFYLCAWSEGTSDGELFFGEGSRLTVL.

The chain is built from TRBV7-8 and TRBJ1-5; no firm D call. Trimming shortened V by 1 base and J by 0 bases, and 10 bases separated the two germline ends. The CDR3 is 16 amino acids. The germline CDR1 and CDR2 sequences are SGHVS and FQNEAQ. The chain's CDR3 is CASSLDGSYSNQPQHF. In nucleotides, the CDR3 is TGTGCCAGCAGCTTAGATGGCAGTTATAGCAATCAGCCCCAGCATTTT.

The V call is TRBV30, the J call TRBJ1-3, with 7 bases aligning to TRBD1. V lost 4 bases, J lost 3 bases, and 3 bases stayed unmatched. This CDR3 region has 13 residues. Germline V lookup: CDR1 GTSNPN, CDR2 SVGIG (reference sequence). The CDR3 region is CAWKRQGGNTIYF. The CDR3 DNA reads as TGTGCCTGGAAGAGACAGGGTGGAAACACCATATATTTT.

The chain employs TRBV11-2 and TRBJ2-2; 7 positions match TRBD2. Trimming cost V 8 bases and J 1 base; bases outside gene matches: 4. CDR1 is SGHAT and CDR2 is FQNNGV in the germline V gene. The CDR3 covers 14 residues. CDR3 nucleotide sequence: TGTGCCAGCCTAATAGCGGGGAACACCGGGGAGCTGTTTTTT. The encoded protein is CASLIAGNTGELFF.

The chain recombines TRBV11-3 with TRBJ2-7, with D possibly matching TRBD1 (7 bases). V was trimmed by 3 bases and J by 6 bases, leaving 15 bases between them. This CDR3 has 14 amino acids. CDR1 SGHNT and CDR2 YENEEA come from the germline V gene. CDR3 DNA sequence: TGTGCCAGCAGCTTCATGGAGGGGGCGGGCGAGCAGTACTTC. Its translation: CASSFMEGAGEQYF.

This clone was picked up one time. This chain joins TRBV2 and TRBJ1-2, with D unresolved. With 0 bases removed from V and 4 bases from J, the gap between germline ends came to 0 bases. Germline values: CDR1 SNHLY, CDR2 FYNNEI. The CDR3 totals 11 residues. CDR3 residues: CASSEAYGYTF. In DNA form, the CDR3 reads TGTGCCAGCAGTGAAGCCTATGGCTACACCTTC.

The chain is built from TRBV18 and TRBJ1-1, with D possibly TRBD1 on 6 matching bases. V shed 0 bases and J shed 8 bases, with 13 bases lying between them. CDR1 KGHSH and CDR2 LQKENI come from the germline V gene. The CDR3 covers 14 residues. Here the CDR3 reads CASSPPDSRREAFF. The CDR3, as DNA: TGTGCCAGCTCACCACCGGACAGCAGGAGGGAAGCTTTCTTT. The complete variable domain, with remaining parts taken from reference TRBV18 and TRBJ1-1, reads NAGVMQNPRHLVRRRGQEARLRCSPMKGHSHVYWYRQLPEEGLKFMVYLQKENIIDESGMPKERFSAEFPKEGPSILRIQQVVRGDSAAYFCASSPPDSRREAFFGQGTRLTVV.

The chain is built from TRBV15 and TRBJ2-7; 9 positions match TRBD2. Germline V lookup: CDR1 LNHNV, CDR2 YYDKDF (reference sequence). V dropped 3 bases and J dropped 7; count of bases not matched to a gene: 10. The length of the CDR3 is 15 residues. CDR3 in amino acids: CATSSPSSGKGEQYF. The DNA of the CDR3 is TGTGCCACCAGCAGCCCTTCTAGCGGGAAAGGGGAGCAGTACTTC.

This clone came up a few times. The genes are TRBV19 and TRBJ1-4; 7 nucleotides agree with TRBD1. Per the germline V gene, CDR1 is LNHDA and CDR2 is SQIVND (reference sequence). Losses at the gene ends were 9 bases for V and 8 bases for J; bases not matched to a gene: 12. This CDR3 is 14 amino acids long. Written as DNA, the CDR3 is TGTGCCAGCGTCAACAGGGGATTAGGCGAAAAACTGTTTTTT. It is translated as CASVNRGLGEKLFF.

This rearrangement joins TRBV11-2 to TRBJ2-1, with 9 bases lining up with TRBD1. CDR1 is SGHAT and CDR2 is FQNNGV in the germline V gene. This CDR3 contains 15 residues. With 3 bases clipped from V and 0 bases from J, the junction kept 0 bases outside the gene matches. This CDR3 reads CASSLTGGSYNEQFF. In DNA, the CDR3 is TGTGCCAGCAGCTTGACAGGGGGCTCCTACAATGAGCAGTTCTTC.

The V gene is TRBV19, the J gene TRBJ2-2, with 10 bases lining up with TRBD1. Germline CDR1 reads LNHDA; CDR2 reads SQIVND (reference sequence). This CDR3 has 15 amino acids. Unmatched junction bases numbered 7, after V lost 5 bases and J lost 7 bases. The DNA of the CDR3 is TGTGCCAGTAGTTTTAGACAGGGGGCAGGCGGGGAGCTGTTTTTT. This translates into CASSFRQGAGGELFF.

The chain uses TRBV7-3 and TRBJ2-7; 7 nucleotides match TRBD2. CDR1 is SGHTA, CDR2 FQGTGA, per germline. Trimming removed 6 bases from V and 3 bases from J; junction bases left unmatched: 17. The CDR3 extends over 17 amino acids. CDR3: CASSSPPNGTTYYEQYF. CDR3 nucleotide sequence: TGTGCCAGCAGTTCACCCCCCAATGGGACTACCTACTACGAGCAGTACTTC.

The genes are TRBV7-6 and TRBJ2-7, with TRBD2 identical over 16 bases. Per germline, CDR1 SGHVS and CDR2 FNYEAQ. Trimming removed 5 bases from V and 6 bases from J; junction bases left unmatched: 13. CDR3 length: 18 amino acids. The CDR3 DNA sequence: TGTGCCAGCAGCCCAAGGAGGAAGGGACTAGCGGGAGGGCTCGAGCAGTACTTC. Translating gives CASSPRRKGLAGGLEQYF.

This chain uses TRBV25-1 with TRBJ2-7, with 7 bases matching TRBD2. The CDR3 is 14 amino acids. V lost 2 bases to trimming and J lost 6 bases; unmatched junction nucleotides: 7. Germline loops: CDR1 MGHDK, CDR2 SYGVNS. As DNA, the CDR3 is TGTGCCAGCAGTGAACTAGGGAGGGGAACCGAGCAGTACTTC. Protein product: CASSELGRGTEQYF.

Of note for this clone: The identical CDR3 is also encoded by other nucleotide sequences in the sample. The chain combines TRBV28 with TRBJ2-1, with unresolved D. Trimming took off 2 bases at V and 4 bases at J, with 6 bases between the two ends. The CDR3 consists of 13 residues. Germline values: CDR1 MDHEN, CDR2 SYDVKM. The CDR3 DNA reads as TGTGCCAGCAGTTTAGATAGTTACAATGAGCAGTTCTTC. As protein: CASSLDSYNEQFF.

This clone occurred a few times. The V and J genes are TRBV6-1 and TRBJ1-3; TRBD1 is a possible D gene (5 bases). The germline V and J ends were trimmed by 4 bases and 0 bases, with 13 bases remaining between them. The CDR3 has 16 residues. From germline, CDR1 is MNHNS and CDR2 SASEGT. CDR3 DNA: TGTGCCAGCAGTGCCCTGCGAGGGGACTCTGGAAACACCATATATTTT. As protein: CASSALRGDSGNTIYF.

Written as DNA, the CDR3 is TGTGCCAGCAGTGAAGCCTCGACAGGGGGCGCTGAGACCCAGTACTTC. It translates to CASSEASTGGAETQYF. The chain employs TRBV6-1 and TRBJ2-5; 10 bases are shared with TRBD1. CDR1 and CDR2 (germline): MNHNS, SASEGT. V gave up 0 bases and J gave up 5 bases; unmatched junction bases: 6. The CDR3 covers 16 residues.